The T cell receptor (beta chain) described here comes from a study of blood T cell repertoires in COVID-19. About the research overall: Sources were T cells, B-cell-depleted T cells, or PBMCs; the material itself was cDNA or gDNA.

Trimming took 6 bases from V and 1 from J, leaving 14 bases between them. The CDR3 covers 14 residues. Germline loops: CDR1 SQVTM, CDR2 ANQGSEA. The data were produced by immunoSEQ multiplex PCR, yet TCRdb's version contains in-frame clones alone and is incomplete. Of over 200,000 clones in the sample, roughly four fifths were seen once. Ages ranged from about 18 to 89 years, with residence in around 24 US areas. V and J are TRBV29-1 and TRBJ2-3; D possibly corresponds to TRBD2 (7 bases). The receptor was isolated from a middle-aged man who had recovered from COVID-19. The source material was PBMCs or T cells enriched from blood (not recorded which). CDR3 sequence (DNA): TGCAGCGTCCTTGAGGGGGGGGGCACAGATACGCAGTATTTT. As protein: CSVLEGGGTDTQYF.